The source of this T cell receptor beta chain is a study of cytomegalovirus exposure and HLA in healthy donors (dated by TCRdb to 2016 to 2017). Background on the whole study: In an earlier analysis of approximately 640 of the donors, approximately 260 Gb of sequence data and about 110 million unique TCR beta sequences from 180 million or so T cells were reported. An early release that covered some 640 HLA-typed donors contained around 300 gigabases of sequencing data and about 93 million unique TCR sequences. Among the roughly 390 genotyped donors, around 79% belonged to the genetic ancestry cluster associated with self-reported Caucasian donors. The study aimed to test whether cataloging public T cell receptors could reveal signatures of past pathogen exposure. Using immunosequencing, the study profiled T cell repertoires from 550 to 750 subjects and related those repertoires to cytomegalovirus serostatus. In addition to the first cohort of approximately 650 subjects, a separate validation cohort of around 110 different subjects was used. To predict cytomegalovirus infection status, the study brought together high-throughput TCR immunosequencing, statistical association of individual TCRs with disease status, and machine learning. A later analysis re-examined previously published TCR beta repertoires from hundreds of donors and added high-resolution HLA genotyping to investigate patterns of TCR occurrence. Rather than using new phenotypic data, the later analysis identified candidate immune exposures from TCR beta sequences and from how often those sequences occurred across donors. To decide whether each TCR beta V gene segment behaved as functional or pseudogenic, an earlier analysis of some 600 of the donors relied on high-throughput TCR beta sequencing. Donor age, sex, ethnicity and CMV serostatus were collected together with the repertoire data. Genome-wide SNP genotypes for about 55% of the roughly 670 donors were used in a later genetic analysis, which treated that subset as a discovery cohort. All discovery cohort repertoires had been generated using a single sequencing platform. Class I and class II HLA loci were covered by the typing at four-digit resolution. The number of donors typed differed by locus, with 629-630 for A, B, C, DRB1 and DQB1, around 500 for DQA1, 606 for DPA1, and approximately 470 for DPB1. Four or five DR-DQ haplotypes were handled as single units for association and clustering, since linkage in the cohort was strong. Among over 350 genotyped donors of the cohort, an average of approximately 230,000 unique TCR beta nucleotide sequences were sequenced per donor, around 20% of them non-productive. General study outcomes and caveats: It was suggested by the authors that the approach could potentially be generalized to other disease states and immunological phenotypes. The study listed 164 TCR beta chains as associated with cytomegalovirus. Most TCR sequences were seen in very few donors, while some public TCRs were found in many individuals. Because counts were too low, more than 15 rarely observed V segments, including chromosome 9 orphons, were excluded from the earlier analysis of fewer than 650 of the donors. A cluster of highly shared sequence variants was judged likely to be a technical artifact of the sequencing pipeline. This cohort had only TCR beta chains sequenced, and the lack of alpha or paired-chain data limited which features could be detected. A later genetic analysis reported fewer N-insertions in productive TCRs among donors in an Asian-associated ancestry cluster than the roughly 720-donor mean. The classifier was reported to diagnose cytomegalovirus status with high specificity and sensitivity in both the original and validation cohorts. In vitro tests confirmed that a few of the cytomegalovirus-associated TCR beta chains recognize cytomegalovirus antigens. When HLA alleles, especially DR and DQ, strongly co-occurred, TCR associations were difficult to assign to individual alleles. Broadly in line with IMGT annotations, most TCR beta V segments showed up in productive rearrangements about 87% or about 30% of the time in an earlier analysis of several hundred of the donors. Linkage disequilibrium might explain the correlated functional status among segregating V segments, but an unknown experimental factor could not be ruled out. A later analysis found that HLA-associated TCR beta chains were more clonally expanded and had lower generation probabilities than equally common non-associated chains. In a later analysis, the rate of TCR association differed among HLA loci, with DRB1 alleles having the most associated TCRs and HLA-C alleles having the fewest. Sequencing depth was assumed to be roughly uniform across donors in the presence/absence analyses, though that assumption may not hold. Because HLA typing was unavailable for some donors at each locus, only the typed subset was used in association tests. According to a later analysis, parvovirus B19, influenza, CMV and Epstein-Barr virus appeared linked to several top co-occurrence clusters. In a later analysis, most CMV-associated TCR beta chains were found to appear HLA-restricted, with HLA associations seemingly driven largely by CMV exposure. CMV serostatus was the only immune exposure information available for the cohort. A further reported finding was that TCR beta sequences accurately predicted the HLA-A and HLA-B alleles for most subjects in the first cohort. In a later genetic analysis, a missense DCLRE1C variant was associated with V-gene and J-gene trimming of TCR beta chains, and the association was replicated in an independent cohort. At a false discovery rate of 0.05, a later analysis linked around 17,000 TCR beta sequences to specific HLA alleles.

The library was built by means of the immunoSEQ multiplex PCR assay. For the multiplex PCR, a mixture combining 60 forward primers for TCR Vbeta segments and 13 reverse primers for TCR Jbeta segments was used. A multiplex PCR assay on genomic DNA amplified the CDR3 region of rearranged TCR beta genes. On the Illumina HiSeq System, the amplified TCR beta libraries were sequenced as 87-base-pair reads. The authors' pipeline ran thus. A later analysis tallied tens of millions of unique TCR beta chains across the 640 or so repertoires, and about 12 million of those chains were shared by two or more donors. Raw reads were error-corrected and collapsed into unique sequences by a nearest-neighbor algorithm in which closely related sequences were merged to remove PCR and sequencing errors. CDR3 sequences were aligned to IMGT reference sequences to assign V, D and J gene segments. For a sequence to be retained, a match of at least six nucleotides was required to both a V gene segment and a J gene segment. Rearrangements were called productive when the CDR3 lacked stop codons and stayed in frame with V and J; all others were non-productive. CDR3 was defined according to IMGT convention as the region running from the second conserved V-encoded cysteine to the conserved J-encoded phenylalanine. The earlier analysis of about 620 of the donors excluded sequences that lacked an unambiguous match to a single V gene segment. In an earlier analysis of 587 of the donors, V segments were called functional above 56.7% productive rearrangements and were called segregating when the between-donor standard deviation exceeded 5%. A statistical classification framework was built for diagnosing cytomegalovirus status from the catalog of TCR beta chain sequences. A later analysis assigned V and J genes by comparing TCR nucleotide sequences with IMGT/GENE-DB human TR gene sequences. The TCRdist pipeline was used in a later analysis to assign CDR3 sequences and most-parsimonious VDJ recombination scenarios. In a later analysis, each TCR beta chain was defined by its CDR3 amino acid sequence together with its V-gene family, and reads without a unique V-gene family were excluded. In a later analysis, several hundred highly shared, low-generation-probability nucleotide sequences were removed to address suspected cross-contamination and a sequencing artifact. In a later analysis, a clonal expansion index was calculated for each public chain from normalized within-repertoire ranks of inferred template counts. Generation probabilities in a later analysis came from a VDJ recombination model fitted to out-of-frame rearrangements, and those results were checked against IGoR. A later analysis scored TCR-TCR, TCR-HLA and TCR-CMV co-occurrence with hypergeometric tests, applying a repertoire-size bias correction to TCR pairs. To estimate false discovery rates, a later analysis permuted the HLA or CMV assignments 20 times. In a later analysis, co-occurring TCRs were grouped with DBSCAN, and TCRdist sequence similarity was added when clustering was performed within HLA-allele-positive subsets. For co-occurrence clustering, repertoires with fewer than 30,000 or more than 120,000 public chains were excluded, along with roughly 5 repertoires with anomalous nucleotide sharing. Entries here come from immuneACCESS through TCRdb and include only in-frame sequences with V and J called. Some clones fail to appear in such tables; in the studies checked, an unresolved V gene covers under half of the shortfall, and the cause of the remainder is unknown. V and J calls plus clone size are reproduced from that table; the DNA served to infer D and trimming. The sample includes about 110,000 clones, with about 72% observed a single time. The ten largest clonotypes hold about 2.3% of the sample.

Remarks on this clone: Its antigen is currently not known. There are no base qualities to consult, and no much larger clone falls within one base.

The cohort consisted of 666 healthy bone marrow donors. Cohort members were all nominally healthy when sampled, although unrecorded immune exposures were likely present. The donor was CMV seronegative and was included in the group of a few hundred seronegative cohort members. A peripheral blood sample was collected from each donor, and TCR beta sequencing was performed on peripheral blood mononuclear cells. The Qiagen DNeasy Blood Extraction Kit was used to extract genomic DNA from the blood cell samples. Material for sequencing was PBMCs. This TCR came from a young man in good health and CMV-seronegative.

CDR3 region: CASSLAGGTIYEQYF. Here is the DNA: TGTGCCAGCAGCCTAGCGGGGGGTACGATCTACGAGCAGTACTTC. This receptor chain uses TRBV6-5 and TRBJ2-7; 11 nucleotides in the junction match TRBD2. Compared with germline, V lacks 6 bases and J lacks 3 bases; bases without a gene match: 7. The CDR3 runs 15 amino acids, cysteine and phenylalanine included. The entry retains the CDR3 DNA only, 45 bases that are in frame from base 1. According to the germline V gene, CDR1 reads MNHEY and CDR2 reads SVGAGI.